One T cell receptor (beta chain) is described in this entry. Its cognate antigen is unknown. The data derive from a study of cytomegalovirus exposure and HLA in healthy donors. PCR employed 60 Vbeta and 13 Jbeta primers. Method: immunoSEQ multiplex PCR; TCRdb's copy keeps in-frame clones and lacks some. The sample carries about 120,000 clones, about four fifths recorded once. General study results and limits: V segments that were indistinguishable, TRBV6-2 and TRBV6-3 among them, were omitted from analysis.

Germline lookup yields CDR1 SNHLY and CDR2 FYNNEI. Trimming stripped 4 bases from V and 2 bases from J, with 6 bases between. The CDR3 covers 13 residues. The material sequenced was PBMCs. The origin of this receptor is a woman aged 40-49 years in good health and CMV-seronegative. V and J are TRBV2 and TRBJ2-1, with D possibly TRBD1 on 6 matching bases. The CDR3 DNA follows: TGTGCCAGCAGTGGGGGGCCCTACAATGAGCAGTTCTTC. Amino acids: CASSGGPYNEQFF.